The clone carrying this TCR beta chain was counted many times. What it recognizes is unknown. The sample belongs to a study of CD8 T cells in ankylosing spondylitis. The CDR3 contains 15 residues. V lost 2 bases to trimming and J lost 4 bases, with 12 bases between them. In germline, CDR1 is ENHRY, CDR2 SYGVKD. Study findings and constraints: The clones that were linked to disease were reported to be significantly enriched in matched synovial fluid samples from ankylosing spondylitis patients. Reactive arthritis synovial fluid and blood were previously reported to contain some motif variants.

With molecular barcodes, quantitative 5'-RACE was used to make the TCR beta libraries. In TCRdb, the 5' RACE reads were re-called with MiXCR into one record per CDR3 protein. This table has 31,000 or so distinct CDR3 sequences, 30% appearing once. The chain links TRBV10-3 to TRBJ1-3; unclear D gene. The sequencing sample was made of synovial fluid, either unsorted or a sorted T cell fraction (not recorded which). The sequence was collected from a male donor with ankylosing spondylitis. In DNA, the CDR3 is TGTGCCATCAGTGAGATCGGAGGGCAAGGAAACACCATATATTTT. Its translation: CAISEIGGQGNTIYF.